Given below is one T cell receptor (beta chain) in context. Assay used: immunoSEQ multiplex PCR; TCRdb lists only in-frame clones, some missing. This table has about 490,000 clones, about 78% appearing once. The record originates from a study of shared clonotypes between healthy human individuals. The CDR3 length is 13 residues. V was pared by 6 bases and J by 5 bases, with 10 bases between. The germline V gene encodes CDR1 SNHLY and CDR2 FYNNEI. Sample: PBMCs. The receptor was isolated from a middle-aged woman in good health. Some clones in this sample may be carry-over from other donors' samples. The chain combines TRBV2 with TRBJ1-4; no firm D call. Here the CDR3 reads CASRRRENEKLFF. DNA of the CDR3: TGTGCCAGCAGAAGGAGGGAGAATGAAAAACTGTTTTTT.